What follows describes a single T cell receptor (beta chain). Its antigen is still unknown. The data belong to a study of cytomegalovirus exposure and HLA in healthy donors. Regarding the study as a whole: Most TCRs appeared rarely, but some public TCRs recurred in many donors. The availability of immune exposure information extended only to CMV serostatus.

The length of the CDR3 is 15 residues. V shed 5 bases and J shed 2 bases, with 16 bases lying between them. Germline lookup yields CDR1 SGHTA and CDR2 FQGNSA. The PCR contained 60 Vbeta and 13 Jbeta primers. Using immunoSEQ multiplex PCR, the repertoire was profiled, and TCRdb retains in-frame clones only, with some absent. The sample includes approximately 110,000 clones, around 79% of them seen just once. This sequence originates from a woman between 35 and 50 years old in good health and CMV-seronegative. The sample taken for sequencing was PBMCs. This chain joins TRBV7-2 and TRBJ2-7, with D perhaps matching TRBD2 (5 bases). In DNA form, the CDR3 reads TGTGCCAGCAGCCCCCCGGGGAGAGCCACCTACGAGCAGTACTTC. Protein sequence: CASSPPGRATYEQYF. The variable domain in full, completed from reference TRBV7-2 and TRBJ2-7, reads GAGVSQSPSNKVTEKGKDVELRCDPISGHTALYWYRQSLGQGLEFLIYFQGNSAPDKSGLPSDRFSAERTGGSVSTLTIQRTQQEDSAVYLCASSPPGRATYEQYFGPGTRLTVT.